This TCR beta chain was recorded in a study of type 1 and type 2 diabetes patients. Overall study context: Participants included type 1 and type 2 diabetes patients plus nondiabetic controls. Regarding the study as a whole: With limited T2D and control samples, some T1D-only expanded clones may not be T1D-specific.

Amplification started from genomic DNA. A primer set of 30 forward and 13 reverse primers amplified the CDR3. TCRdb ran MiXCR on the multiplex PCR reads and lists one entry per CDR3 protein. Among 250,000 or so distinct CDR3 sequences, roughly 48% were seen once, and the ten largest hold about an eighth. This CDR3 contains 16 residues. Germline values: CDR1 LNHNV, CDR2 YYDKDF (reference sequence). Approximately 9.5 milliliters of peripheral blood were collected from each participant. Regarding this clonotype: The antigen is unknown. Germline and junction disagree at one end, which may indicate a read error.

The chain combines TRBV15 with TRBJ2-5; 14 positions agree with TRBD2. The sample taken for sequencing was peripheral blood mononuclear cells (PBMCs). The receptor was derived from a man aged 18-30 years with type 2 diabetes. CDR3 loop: CATSRSTGTSGSRRFF. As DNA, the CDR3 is TGTGCCACCAGCAGATCTACCGGGACTAGCGGGAGTCGGAGGTTCTTC. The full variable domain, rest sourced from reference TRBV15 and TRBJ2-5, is DAMVIQNPRYQVTQFGKPVTLSCSQTLNHNVMYWYQQKSSQAPKLLFHYYDKDFNNEADTPDNFQSRRPNTSFCFLDIRSPGLGDTAMYLCATSRSTGTSGSRRFFGPGTRLLVL.